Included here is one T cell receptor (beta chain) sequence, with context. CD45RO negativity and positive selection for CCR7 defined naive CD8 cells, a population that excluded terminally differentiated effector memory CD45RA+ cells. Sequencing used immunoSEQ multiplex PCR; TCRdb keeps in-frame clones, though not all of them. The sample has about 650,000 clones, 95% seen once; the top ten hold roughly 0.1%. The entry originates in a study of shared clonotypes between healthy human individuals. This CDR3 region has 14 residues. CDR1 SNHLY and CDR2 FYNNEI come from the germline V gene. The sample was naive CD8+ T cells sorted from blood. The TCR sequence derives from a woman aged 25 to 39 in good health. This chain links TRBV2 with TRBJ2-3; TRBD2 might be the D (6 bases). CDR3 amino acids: CAFGRREETDTQYF. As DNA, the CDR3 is TGTGCTTTTGGTCGTAGGGAGGAGACAGATACGCAGTATTTT. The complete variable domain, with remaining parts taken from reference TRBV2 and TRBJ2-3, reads EPEVTQTPSHQVTQMGQEVILRCVPISNHLYFYWYRQILGQKVEFLVSFYNNEISEKSEIFDDQFSVERPDGSNFTLKIRSTKLEDSAMYFCAFGRREETDTQYFGPGTRLTVL.